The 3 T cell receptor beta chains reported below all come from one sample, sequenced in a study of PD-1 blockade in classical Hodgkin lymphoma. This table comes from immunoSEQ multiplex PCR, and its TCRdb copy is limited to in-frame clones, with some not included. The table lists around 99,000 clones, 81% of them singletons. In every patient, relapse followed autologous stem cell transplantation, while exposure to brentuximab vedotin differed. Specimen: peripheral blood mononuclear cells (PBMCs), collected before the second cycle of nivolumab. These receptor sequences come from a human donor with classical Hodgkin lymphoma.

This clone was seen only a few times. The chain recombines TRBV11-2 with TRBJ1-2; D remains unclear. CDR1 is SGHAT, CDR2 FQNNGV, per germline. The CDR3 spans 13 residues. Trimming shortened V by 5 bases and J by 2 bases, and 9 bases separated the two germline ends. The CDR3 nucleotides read TGTGCCAGCAGCCTCGGCAAAAACTATGGCTACACCTTC. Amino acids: CASSLGKNYGYTF.

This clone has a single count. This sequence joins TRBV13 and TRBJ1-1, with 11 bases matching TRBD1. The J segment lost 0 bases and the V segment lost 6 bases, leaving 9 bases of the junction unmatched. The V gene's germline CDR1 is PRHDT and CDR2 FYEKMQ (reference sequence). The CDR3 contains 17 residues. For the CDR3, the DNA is TGTGCCAGCAGGACCGGGACAGGGGGTTTTATGAACACTGAAGCTTTCTTT. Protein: CASRTGTGGFMNTEAFF. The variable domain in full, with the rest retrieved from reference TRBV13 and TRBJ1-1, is AAGVIQSPRHLIKEKRETATLKCYPIPRHDTVYWYQQGPGQDPQFLISFYEKMQSDKGSIPDRFSAQQFSDYHSELNMSSLELGDSALYFCASRTGTGGFMNTEAFFGQGTRLTVV.

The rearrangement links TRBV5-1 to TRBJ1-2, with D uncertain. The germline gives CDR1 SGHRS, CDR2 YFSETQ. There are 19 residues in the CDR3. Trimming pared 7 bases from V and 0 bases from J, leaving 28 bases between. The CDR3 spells CASRERSGGQAVANYGYTF. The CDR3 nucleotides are TGCGCCAGCCGAGAGAGGTCCGGAGGGCAGGCCGTAGCTAACTATGGCTACACCTTC.